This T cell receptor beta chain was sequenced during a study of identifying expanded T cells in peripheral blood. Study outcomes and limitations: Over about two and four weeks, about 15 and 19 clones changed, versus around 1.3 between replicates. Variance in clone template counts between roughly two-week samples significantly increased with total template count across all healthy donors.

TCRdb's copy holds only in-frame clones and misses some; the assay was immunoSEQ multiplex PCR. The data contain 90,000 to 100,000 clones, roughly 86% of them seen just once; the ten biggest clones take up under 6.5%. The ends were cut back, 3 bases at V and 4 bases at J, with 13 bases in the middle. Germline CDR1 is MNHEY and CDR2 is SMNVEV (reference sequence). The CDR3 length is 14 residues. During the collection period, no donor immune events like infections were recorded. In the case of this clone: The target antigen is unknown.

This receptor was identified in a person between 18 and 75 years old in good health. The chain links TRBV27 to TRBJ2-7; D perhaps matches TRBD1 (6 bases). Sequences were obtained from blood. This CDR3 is CASSFGPDRYEQYF. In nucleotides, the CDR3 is TGTGCCAGCAGTTTCGGCCCTGACAGGTACGAGCAGTACTTC.